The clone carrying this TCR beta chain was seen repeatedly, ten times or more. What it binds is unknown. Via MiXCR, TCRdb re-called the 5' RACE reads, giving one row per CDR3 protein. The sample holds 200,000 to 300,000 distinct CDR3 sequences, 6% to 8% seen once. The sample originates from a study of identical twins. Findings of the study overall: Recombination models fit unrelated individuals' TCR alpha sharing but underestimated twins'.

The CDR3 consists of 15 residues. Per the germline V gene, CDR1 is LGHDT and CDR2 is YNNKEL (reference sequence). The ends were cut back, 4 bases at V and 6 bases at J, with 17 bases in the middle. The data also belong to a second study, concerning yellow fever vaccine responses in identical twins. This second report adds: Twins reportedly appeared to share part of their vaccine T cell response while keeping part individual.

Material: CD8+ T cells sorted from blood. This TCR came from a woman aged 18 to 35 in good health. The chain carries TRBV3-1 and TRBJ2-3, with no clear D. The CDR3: CASSPEEPLSDTQYF. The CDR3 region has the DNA TGTGCCAGCAGCCCCGAGGAACCGTTGTCTGATACGCAGTATTTT.